Detailed here is one T cell receptor (beta chain). The V and J ends lost 5 bases and 7 bases respectively, with 15 bases between them. Germline V CDR1 and CDR2: SGHRS, YFSETQ. The CDR3 loop spans 13 amino acids. The data stem from a study of shared clonotypes between healthy human individuals. Clones were sequenced by immunoSEQ multiplex PCR, and TCRdb holds only the in-frame ones, with some missing. The sample shows roughly 2.2 million clones, approximately 95% of them seen only once. Source material: naive CD4+ T cells from PBMCs. Subset of the sample: CD45RA+ positively selected. The clonotype was recovered from a man in his late teens or twenties in good health. Some clones in this sample may be carry-over from other donors' samples. The J gene is TRBJ1-2, the V gene TRBV5-1; a weak D match, TRBD1 (5 bases). In DNA, the CDR3 is TGCGCCAGCAGTTTCGGGGGTGCAGGTGGCTACACCTTC. The encoded protein is CASSFGGAGGYTF.